This TCR beta chain was sequenced in a study of identical twins. Each CDR3 protein gets one entry after TCRdb re-called the 5' RACE reads with MiXCR. The sample records 450,000 or so distinct CDR3 sequences, roughly a quarter being singletons. This CDR3 region has 14 residues. Germline V CDR1 and CDR2: SGHRS, YFSETQ. Trimming pared 0 bases from V and 14 bases from J, leaving 19 bases between. These data were likewise used in another study, on T cells expressing NK-cell markers. That study adds: TCR beta repertoires came from sorted CD3+CD56+NKG2C+, CD3+CD56+NKG2C- and CD3+CD56-NKG2C+ T cells. NKG2C+ dominant clonotype frequencies in six donors were about 1.0-7.5% of CD8+ T cells. Similarly, these clonotypes led the CD3+CD56-NKG2C+ fraction as well in a few donors.

This chain connects TRBV5-1 to TRBJ2-3; D remains ambiguous. The receptor was derived from a woman in her late teens or twenties in good health. Sequenced sample: CD4+ T cells sorted from blood. The CDR3 sequence: CASSLEPLTPGWYF. The CDR3 DNA follows: TGCGCCAGCAGCTTGGAACCTTTGACCCCTGGTTGGTATTTT.